One and the same sample provided the 6 T cell receptor beta chains below, sequenced in a study of cytomegalovirus exposure and HLA in healthy donors. Repertoires were generated with immunoSEQ multiplex PCR, while TCRdb's copy carries only in-frame clones and drops some. The sample carries 200,000 to 300,000 clones, about 86% recorded once. Sequenced sample: PBMCs. The receptor set was obtained from a man aged 18 to 35 in good health and CMV-seronegative.

J is TRBJ1-6 and V is TRBV5-4; D is ambiguous. The CDR3 length is 15 residues. Germline CDR1 reads SGHNT; CDR2 reads YYREEE (reference sequence). Trimming took 6 bases from V and 10 from J, leaving 20 bases between them. In nucleotides, the CDR3 is TGTGCCAGCACCGTCGAGGGAGGCAGCAGGTCACCCCTCCACTTT. It is translated as CASTVEGGSRSPLHF.

The chain carries TRBV28 and TRBJ2-7; a possible D gene is TRBD2 (5 bases). V lost 3 bases, J lost 0 bases, and 12 bases lay in between. The CDR3 extends over 15 amino acids. The V gene's germline CDR1 is MDHEN and CDR2 SYDVKM. CDR3 sequence reads: CASSFRGGSSYEQYF. The CDR3 nucleotides read TGTGCCAGCAGTTTCCGGGGTGGGAGCTCCTACGAGCAGTACTTC.

This clone appeared a few times. One junction end does not reproduce the germline sequence, and a read error may be involved. This sequence joins TRBV7-6 and TRBJ2-3, with D possibly matching TRBD2 (6 bases). The germline V gene encodes CDR1 SGHVS and CDR2 FNYEAQ. This CDR3 comprises 12 residues. The CDR3 nucleotides are TGTGCCAGCAGCTCCGGCGGGAATACACAGTATTTT. Translated, it gives CASSSGGNTQYF.

V gene TRBV5-4 combines with J gene TRBJ2-1, with D possibly matching TRBD2 (5 bases). V was cut by 2 bases and J by 1 base, with 13 bases left in between. The CDR3 totals 16 residues. Germline CDR1 is SGHNT and CDR2 is YYREEE (reference sequence). The CDR3 loop reads CASSLLTEVSYNEQFF. The CDR3 DNA reads TGTGCCAGCAGCTTATTAACGGAGGTTTCCTACAATGAGCAGTTCTTC.

For the CDR3, the DNA is TGCGCCAGCAGCCAAGATACGGCACAGGCTTACGAGCAGTACTTC. This gives the protein CASSQDTAQAYEQYF. J is TRBJ2-7 and V is TRBV4-3; a possible D gene is TRBD1 (5 bases). The germline V gene encodes CDR1 LGHNA and CDR2 YSLEER. The CDR3 sequence is 15 residues long. V lost 0 bases to trimming and J lost 4 bases, with 13 bases between them.

V gene TRBV2 combines with J gene TRBJ1-5, with 8 positions matching TRBD1. The V gene end was trimmed by 6 bases and the J gene end by 2 bases; junction bases not matched to a gene: 6. Germline V CDR1 and CDR2: SNHLY, FYNNEI. This CDR3 is 15 amino acids long. CDR3 in DNA: TGTGCCAGCAGAGCCGGGACAGGAGGCAATCAGCCCCAGCATTTT. It specifies CASRAGTGGNQPQHF.